What follows are 3 T cell receptor beta chains derived from one specimen sequenced in a study of CD8 T cells in ankylosing spondylitis. TCRdb redid the calling of the 5' RACE reads with MiXCR, one entry per CDR3 protein. The top ten clones hold roughly 4% of a sample with approximately 42,000 distinct CDR3 sequences, under 4.5% of them seen once. Input material: blood, either unsorted or a sorted T cell fraction (not recorded which). The receptors here all came from a female donor with ankylosing spondylitis or in good health (not recorded which).

This clonotype was found many times. V usage is TRBV9 and J usage is TRBJ2-3; D perhaps matches TRBD1 (5 bases). Germline V gene lookup returns CDR1 SGDLS and CDR2 YYNGEE. V was cut by 0 bases and J by 0 bases, with 11 bases left in between. The CDR3 runs 16 residues. CDR3 in amino acids: CASSVGQGWSTDTQYF. CDR3 DNA sequence: TGTGCCAGCAGCGTAGGTCAGGGTTGGAGCACAGATACGCAGTATTTT.

This clonotype was seen many times. CDR3 loop: CASSVEAGNTEAFF. CDR3 nucleotides: TGTGCCAGCAGCGTAGAGGCTGGGAACACTGAAGCTTTCTTT. The chain joins TRBV9 to TRBJ1-1; D not certain. Germline V lookup: CDR1 SGDLS, CDR2 YYNGEE. Trimming took 0 bases from V and 1 from J, leaving 7 bases between them. This CDR3 region has 14 residues.

This clonotype was detected ten times or more. The rearrangement links TRBV9 to TRBJ2-5, with 9 bases fitting TRBD2. This CDR3 is 16 amino acids long. Losses at the gene ends were 4 bases for V and 2 bases for J; bases not matched to a gene: 9. Germline CDR1 SGDLS, CDR2 YYNGEE. The CDR3 DNA reads TGTGCCAGCAGCCCGTTTGGCGGGGGGGCTCAAGAGACCCAGTACTTC. Its translation is CASSPFGGGAQETQYF.